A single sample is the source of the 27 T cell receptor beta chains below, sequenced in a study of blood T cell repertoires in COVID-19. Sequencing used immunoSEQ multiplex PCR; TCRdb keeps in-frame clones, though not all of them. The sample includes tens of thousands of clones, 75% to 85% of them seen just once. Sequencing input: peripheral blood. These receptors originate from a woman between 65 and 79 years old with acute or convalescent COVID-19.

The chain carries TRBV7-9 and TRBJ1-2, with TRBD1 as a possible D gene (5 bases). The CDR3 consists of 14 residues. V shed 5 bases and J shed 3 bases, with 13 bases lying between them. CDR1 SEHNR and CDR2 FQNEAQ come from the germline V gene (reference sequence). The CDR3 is CASSPIQVYYGYTF. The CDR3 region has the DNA TGTGCCAGCAGCCCGATACAGGTGTACTATGGCTACACCTTC.

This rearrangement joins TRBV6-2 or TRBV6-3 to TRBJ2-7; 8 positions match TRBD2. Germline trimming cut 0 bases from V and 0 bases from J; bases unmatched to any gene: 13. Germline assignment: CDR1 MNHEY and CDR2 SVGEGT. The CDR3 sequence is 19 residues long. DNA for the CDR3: TGTGCCAGCAGTTACTCTACTAGAAGGCGGGGGGCCGTCTCCTACGAGCAGTACTTC. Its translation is CASSYSTRRRGAVSYEQYF.

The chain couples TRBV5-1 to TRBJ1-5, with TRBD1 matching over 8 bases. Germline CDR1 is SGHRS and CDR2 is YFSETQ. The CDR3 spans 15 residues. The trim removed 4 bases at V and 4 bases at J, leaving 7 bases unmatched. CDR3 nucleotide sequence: TGCGCCAGCAGCCTCGGACAGGGTGATAATCAGCCCCAGCATTTT. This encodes CASSLGQGDNQPQHF.

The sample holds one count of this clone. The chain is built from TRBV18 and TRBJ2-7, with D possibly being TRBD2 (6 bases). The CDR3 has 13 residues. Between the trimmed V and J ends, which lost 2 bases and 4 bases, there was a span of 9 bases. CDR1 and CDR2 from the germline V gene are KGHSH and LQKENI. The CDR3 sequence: CASSPGGWYEQYF. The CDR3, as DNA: TGTGCCAGCTCACCAGGGGGGTGGTACGAGCAGTACTTC.

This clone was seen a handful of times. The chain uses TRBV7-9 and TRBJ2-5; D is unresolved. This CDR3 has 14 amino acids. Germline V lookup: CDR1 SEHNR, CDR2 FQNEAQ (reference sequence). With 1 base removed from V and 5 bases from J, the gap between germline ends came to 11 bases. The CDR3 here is CASSLDLERETQYF. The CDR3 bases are TGTGCCAGCAGCTTAGACCTGGAGAGGGAGACCCAGTACTTC.

This CDR3 reads CASKLGGNTDTQYF. The CDR3 nucleotides read TGTGCCAGCAAGTTAGGGGGCAACACAGATACGCAGTATTTT. V gene TRBV6-6 combines with J gene TRBJ2-3, with 7 nucleotides matching TRBD1. Germline loops: CDR1 MNHNY, CDR2 SVGAGI (reference sequence). The CDR3 length is 14 residues. V shed 7 bases, J shed 2 bases, and the junction held 6 bases outside the gene matches.

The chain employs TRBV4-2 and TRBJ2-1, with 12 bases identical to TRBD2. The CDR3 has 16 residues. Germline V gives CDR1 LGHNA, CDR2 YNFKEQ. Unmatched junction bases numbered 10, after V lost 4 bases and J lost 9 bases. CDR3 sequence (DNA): TGTGCCAGCAGCCTACCCGGGACTAGCGGGTCGGGTGAGCAGTTCTTC. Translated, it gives CASSLPGTSGSGEQFF.

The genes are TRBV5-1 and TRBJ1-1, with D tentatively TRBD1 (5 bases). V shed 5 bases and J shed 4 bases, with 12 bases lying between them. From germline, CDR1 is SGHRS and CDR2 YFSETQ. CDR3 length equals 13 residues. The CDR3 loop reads CASRSGVGTEAFF. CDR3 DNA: TGCGCCAGCAGGTCGGGGGTCGGCACTGAAGCTTTCTTT.

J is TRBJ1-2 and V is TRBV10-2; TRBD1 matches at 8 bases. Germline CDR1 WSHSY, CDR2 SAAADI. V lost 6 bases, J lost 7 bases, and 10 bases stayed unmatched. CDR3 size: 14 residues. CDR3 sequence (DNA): TGCGCCAGCAGCGAGCAGGGGGCCTATTCTGGCTACACCTTC. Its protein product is CASSEQGAYSGYTF.

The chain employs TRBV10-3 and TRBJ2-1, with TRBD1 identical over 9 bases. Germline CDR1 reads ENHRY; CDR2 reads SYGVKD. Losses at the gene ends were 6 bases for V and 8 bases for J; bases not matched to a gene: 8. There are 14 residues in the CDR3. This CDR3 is CAISQQGARYEQFF. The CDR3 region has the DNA TGTGCCATCAGCCAACAGGGGGCGCGATATGAGCAGTTCTTC.

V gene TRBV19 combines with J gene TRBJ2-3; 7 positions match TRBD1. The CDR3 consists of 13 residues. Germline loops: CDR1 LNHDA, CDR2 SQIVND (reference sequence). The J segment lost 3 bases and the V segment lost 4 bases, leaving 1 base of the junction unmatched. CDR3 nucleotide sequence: TGTGCCAGTAGTAGACAGGGTACAGATACGCAGTATTTT. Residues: CASSRQGTDTQYF.

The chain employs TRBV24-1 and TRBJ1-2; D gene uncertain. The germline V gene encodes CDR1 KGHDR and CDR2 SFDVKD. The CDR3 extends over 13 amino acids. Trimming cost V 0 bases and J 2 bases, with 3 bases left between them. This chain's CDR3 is CATSDLENYGYTF. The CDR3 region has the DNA TGTGCCACCAGTGATTTGGAGAACTATGGCTACACCTTC.

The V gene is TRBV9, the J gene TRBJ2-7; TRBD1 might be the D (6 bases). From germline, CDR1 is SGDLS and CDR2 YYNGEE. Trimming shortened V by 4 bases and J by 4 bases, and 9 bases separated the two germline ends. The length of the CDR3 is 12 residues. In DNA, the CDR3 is TGTGCCAGCAGCCCACAGGGTTACGAGCAGTACTTC. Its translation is CASSPQGYEQYF.

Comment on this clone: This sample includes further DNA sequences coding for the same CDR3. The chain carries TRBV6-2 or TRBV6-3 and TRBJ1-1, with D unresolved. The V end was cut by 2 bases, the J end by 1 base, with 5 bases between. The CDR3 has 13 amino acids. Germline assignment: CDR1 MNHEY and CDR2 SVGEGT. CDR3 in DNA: TGTGCCAGCAGTTACGGCCCGAACACTGAAGCTTTCTTT. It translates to CASSYGPNTEAFF.

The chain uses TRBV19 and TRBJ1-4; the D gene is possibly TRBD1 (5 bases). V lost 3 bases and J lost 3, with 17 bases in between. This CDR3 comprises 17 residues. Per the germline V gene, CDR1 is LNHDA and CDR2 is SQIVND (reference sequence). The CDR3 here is CASSMEGPPLPNEKLFF. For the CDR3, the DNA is TGTGCCAGTAGTATGGAGGGACCTCCTTTACCTAATGAAAAACTGTTTTTT.

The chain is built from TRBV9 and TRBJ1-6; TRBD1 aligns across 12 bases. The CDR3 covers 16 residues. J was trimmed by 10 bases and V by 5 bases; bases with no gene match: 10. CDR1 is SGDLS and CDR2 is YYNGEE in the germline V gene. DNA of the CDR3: TGTGCCAGCAGTCCCCGGGACAGGGGGCTTAAATCACCCCTCCACTTT. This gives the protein CASSPRDRGLKSPLHF.

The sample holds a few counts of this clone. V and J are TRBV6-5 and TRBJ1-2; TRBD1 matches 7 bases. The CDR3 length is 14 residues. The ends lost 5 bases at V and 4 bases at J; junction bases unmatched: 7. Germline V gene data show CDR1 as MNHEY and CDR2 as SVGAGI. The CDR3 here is CASSRQGGGYGYTF. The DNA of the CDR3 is TGTGCCAGCAGTCGACAGGGTGGGGGCTATGGCTACACCTTC.

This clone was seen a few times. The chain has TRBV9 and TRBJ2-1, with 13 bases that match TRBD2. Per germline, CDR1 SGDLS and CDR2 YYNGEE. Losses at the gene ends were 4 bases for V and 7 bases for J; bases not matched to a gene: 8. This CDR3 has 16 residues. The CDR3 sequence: CASSPTGTSGENEQFF. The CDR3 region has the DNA TGTGCCAGCAGCCCGACCGGGACTAGCGGGGAAAATGAGCAGTTCTTC.

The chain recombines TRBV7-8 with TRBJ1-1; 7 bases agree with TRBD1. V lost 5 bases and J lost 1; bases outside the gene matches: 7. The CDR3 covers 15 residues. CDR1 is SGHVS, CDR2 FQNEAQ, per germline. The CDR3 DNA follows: TGTGCCAGCAGCCCGGACAGGAGAAGGAACACTGAAGCTTTCTTT. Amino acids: CASSPDRRRNTEAFF.

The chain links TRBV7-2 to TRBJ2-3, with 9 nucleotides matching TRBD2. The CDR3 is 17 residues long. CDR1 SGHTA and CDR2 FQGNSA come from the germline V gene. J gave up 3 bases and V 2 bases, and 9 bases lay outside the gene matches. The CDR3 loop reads CASSLSLERGATDTQYF. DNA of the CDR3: TGTGCCAGCAGCTTATCTCTGGAGCGGGGGGCGACAGATACGCAGTATTTT. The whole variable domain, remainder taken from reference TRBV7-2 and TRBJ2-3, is GAGVSQSPSNKVTEKGKDVELRCDPISGHTALYWYRQSLGQGLEFLIYFQGNSAPDKSGLPSDRFSAERTGGSVSTLTIQRTQQEDSAVYLCASSLSLERGATDTQYFGPGTRLTVL.

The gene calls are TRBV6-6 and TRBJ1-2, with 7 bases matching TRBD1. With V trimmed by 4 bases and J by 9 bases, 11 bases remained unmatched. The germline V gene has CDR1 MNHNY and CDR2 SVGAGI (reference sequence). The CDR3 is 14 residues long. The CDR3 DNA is TGTGCCAGCAGTTCGGACGGGACAGTCCTAAGCTACACCTTC. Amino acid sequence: CASSSDGTVLSYTF.

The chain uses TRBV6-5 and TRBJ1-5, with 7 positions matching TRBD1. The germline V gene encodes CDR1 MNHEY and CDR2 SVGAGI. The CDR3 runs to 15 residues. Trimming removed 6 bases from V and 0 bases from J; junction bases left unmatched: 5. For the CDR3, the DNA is TGTGCCAGCAGGCAACAGGGGATTAGCAATCAGCCCCAGCATTTT. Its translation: CASRQQGISNQPQHF.

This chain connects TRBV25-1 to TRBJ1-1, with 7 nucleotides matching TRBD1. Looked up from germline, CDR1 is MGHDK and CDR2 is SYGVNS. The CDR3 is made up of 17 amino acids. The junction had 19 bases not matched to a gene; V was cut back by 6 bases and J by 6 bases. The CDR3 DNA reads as TGTGCCAGCAGAGCAACCGACAGGGTTCAAGGCCTACCTGAAGCTTTCTTT. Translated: CASRATDRVQGLPEAFF.

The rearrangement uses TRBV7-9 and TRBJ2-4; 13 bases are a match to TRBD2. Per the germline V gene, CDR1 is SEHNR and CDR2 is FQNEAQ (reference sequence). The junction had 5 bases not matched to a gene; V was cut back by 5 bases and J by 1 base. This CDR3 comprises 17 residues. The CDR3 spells CASSRTSGGLAKNIQYF. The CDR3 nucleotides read TGTGCCAGCAGCAGGACTAGCGGGGGACTCGCCAAAAACATTCAGTACTTC.

CDR3 sequence (DNA): TGTGCCAGCAGCAATGTTGATAGCGGCTACAATGAGCAGTTCTTC. Translating gives CASSNVDSGYNEQFF. The rearrangement uses TRBV2 and TRBJ2-1, with a weak D call TRBD2 (6 bases). Germline V gene lookup returns CDR1 SNHLY and CDR2 FYNNEI. The CDR3 totals 15 residues. The germline V and J ends were trimmed by 6 bases and 3 bases, with 15 bases remaining between them.

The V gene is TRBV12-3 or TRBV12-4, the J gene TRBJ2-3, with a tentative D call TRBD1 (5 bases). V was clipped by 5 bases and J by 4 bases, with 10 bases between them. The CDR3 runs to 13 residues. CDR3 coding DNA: TGTGCCAGCAGTCAAGGACATTCAGATACGCAGTATTTT. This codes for CASSQGHSDTQYF.

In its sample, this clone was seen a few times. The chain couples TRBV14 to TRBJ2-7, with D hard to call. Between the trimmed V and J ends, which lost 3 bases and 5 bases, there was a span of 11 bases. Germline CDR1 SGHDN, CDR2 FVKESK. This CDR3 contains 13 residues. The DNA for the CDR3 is TGTGCCAGCAGCCAGTGGCACGGAGACGAGCAGTACTTC. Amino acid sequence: CASSQWHGDEQYF.